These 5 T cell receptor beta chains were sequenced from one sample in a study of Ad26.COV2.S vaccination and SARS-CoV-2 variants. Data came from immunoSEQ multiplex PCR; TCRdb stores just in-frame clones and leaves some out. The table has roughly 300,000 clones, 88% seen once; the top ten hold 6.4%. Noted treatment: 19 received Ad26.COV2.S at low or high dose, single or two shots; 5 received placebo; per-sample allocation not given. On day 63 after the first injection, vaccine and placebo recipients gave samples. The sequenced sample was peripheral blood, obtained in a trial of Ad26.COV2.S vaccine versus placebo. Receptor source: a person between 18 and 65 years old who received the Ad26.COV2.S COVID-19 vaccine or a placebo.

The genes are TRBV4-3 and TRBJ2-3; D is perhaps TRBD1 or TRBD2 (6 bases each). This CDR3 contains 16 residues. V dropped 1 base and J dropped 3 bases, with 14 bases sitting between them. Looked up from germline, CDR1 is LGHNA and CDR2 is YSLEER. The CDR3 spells CASSQVEGGRTDTQYF. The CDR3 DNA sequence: TGCGCCAGCAGCCAAGTGGAGGGGGGTAGAACAGATACGCAGTATTTT.

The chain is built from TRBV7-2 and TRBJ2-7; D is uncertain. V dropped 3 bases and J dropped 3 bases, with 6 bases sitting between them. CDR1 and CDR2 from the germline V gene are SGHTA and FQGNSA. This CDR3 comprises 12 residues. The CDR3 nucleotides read TGTGCCAGCAGCTTGCAATTCTACGAGCAGTACTTC. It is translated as CASSLQFYEQYF.

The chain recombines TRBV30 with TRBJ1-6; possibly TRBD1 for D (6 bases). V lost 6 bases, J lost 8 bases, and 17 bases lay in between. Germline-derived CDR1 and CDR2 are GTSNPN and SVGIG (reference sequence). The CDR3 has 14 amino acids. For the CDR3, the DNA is TGTGCCTGCCAAATGGGGGACAATTATTCACCCCTCCACTTT. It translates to CACQMGDNYSPLHF.

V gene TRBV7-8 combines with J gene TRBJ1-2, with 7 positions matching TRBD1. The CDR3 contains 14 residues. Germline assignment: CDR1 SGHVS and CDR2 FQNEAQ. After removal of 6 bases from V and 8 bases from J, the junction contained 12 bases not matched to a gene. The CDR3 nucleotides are TGTGCCAGCAGACCAAACAGGGGAGGTTGGGGCTACACCTTC. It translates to CASRPNRGGWGYTF.

The CDR3 region has the DNA TGTGCCAGCAGCCCGGGACTAGCGGGGGGTTCCGCCTACGAGCAGTACTTC. Its protein is CASSPGLAGGSAYEQYF. The chain joins TRBV5-4 to TRBJ2-7; 15 bases match TRBD2. The CDR3 spans 17 residues. The V segment lost 4 bases and the J segment 2 bases; nucleotides outside the gene matches: 7. In germline, CDR1 is SGHNT, CDR2 YYREEE (reference sequence).